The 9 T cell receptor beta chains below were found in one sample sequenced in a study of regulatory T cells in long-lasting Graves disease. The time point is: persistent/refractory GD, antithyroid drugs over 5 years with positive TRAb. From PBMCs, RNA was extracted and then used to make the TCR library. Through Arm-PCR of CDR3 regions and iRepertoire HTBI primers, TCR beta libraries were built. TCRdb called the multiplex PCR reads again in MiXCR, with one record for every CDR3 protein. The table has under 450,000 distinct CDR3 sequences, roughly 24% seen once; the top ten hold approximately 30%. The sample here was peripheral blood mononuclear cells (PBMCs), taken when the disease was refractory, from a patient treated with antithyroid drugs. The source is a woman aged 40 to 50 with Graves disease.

The CDR3 region has the DNA TGTGCCATCAGTGAGACAGGTCAAGGCGAGCAGTACTTC. Its protein is CAISETGQGEQYF. The chain combines TRBV10-3 with TRBJ2-7; D is perhaps TRBD1 (5 bases). Trimming pared 2 bases from V and 6 bases from J, leaving 11 bases between. Germline-derived CDR1 and CDR2 are ENHRY and SYGVKD. This CDR3 comprises 13 residues.

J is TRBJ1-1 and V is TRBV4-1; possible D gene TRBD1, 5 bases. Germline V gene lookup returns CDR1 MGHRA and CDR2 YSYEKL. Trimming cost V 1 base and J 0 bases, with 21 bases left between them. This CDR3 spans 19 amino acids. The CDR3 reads CASSQVGGADYWVNTEAFF. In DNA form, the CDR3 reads TGCGCCAGCAGCCAAGTGGGCGGGGCAGACTACTGGGTGAACACTGAAGCTTTCTTT.

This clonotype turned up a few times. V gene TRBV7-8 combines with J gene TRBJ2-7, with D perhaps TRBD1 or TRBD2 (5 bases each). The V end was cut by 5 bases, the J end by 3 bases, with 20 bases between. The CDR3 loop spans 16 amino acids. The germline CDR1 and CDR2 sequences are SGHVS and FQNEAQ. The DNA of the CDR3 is TGTGCCAGCAGCCTGAACGTCGCCGGGGCCATCTACGAGCAGTACTTC. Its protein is CASSLNVAGAIYEQYF.

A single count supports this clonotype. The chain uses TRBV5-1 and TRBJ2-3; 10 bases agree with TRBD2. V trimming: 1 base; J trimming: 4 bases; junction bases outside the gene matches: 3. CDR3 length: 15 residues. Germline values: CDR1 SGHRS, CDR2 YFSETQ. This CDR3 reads CASSLFLAGADTQYF. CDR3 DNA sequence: TGCGCCAGCAGCTTGTTCCTAGCGGGAGCAGATACGCAGTATTTT. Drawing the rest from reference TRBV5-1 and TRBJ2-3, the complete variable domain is KAGVTQTPRYLIKTRGQQVTLSCSPISGHRSVSWYQQTPGQGLQFLFEYFSETQRNKGNFPGRFSGRQFSNSRSEMNVSTLELGDSALYLCASSLFLAGADTQYFGPGTRLTVL.

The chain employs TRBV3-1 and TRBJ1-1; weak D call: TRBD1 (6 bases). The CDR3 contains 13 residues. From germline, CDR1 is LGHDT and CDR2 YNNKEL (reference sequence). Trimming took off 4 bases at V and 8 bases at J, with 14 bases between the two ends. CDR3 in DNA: TGTGCCAGCAGCCCGACAGGAAAGAGGGAAGCTTTCTTT. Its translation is CASSPTGKREAFF.

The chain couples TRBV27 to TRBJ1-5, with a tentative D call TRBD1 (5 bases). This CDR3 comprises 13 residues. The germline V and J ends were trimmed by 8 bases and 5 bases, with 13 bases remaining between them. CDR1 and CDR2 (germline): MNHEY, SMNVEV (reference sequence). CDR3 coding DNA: TGTGCCAGCCGGCGACAGTGGGATCAGCCCCAGCATTTT. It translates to CASRRQWDQPQHF.

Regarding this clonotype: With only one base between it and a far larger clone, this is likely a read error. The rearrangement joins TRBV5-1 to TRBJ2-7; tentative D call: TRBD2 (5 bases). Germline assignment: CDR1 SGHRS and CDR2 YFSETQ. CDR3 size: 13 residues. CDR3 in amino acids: CASSLKRDYEQYF. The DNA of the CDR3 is TGTGCCAGCAGCTTAAAGAGGGACTACGAGCAGTACTTC. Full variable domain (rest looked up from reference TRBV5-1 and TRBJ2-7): KAGVTQTPRYLIKTRGQQVTLSCSPISGHRSVSWYQQTPGQGLQFLFEYFSETQRNKGNFPGRFSGRQFSNSRSEMNVSTLELGDSALYLCASSLKRDYEQYFGPGTRLTVT.

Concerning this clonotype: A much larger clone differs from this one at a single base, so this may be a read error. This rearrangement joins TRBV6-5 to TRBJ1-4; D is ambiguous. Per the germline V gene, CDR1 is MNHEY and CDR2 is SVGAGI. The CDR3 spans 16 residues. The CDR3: CASSYYGPGIGEKPFF. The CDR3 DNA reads TGTGCCAGCAGTTACTACGGACCGGGGATCGGTGAAAAACCGTTTTTT.

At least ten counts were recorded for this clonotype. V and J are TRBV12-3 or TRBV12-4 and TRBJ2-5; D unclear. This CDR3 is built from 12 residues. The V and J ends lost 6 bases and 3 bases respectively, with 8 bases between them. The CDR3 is CASRSTEETQYF. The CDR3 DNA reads TGTGCCAGCAGGTCCACCGAAGAGACCCAGTACTTC.